This section outlines one T cell receptor (beta chain) sequence together with its context. This clonotype was seen only a few times. What antigen it recognizes has not been identified. No per-base quality is available; no much larger clone lies one base away. Instrument on record: Illumina NovaSeq 6000. TCR cDNA was synthesized by 5'RACE template switching, through which a universal primer site and unique molecular identifiers were introduced. cDNA synthesis was primed from both the TCR alpha and TCR beta constant segments. Two PCR steps were used to amplify libraries, with sample barcodes and sequencing adapters being added in the second step. Libraries were sequenced on Illumina HiSeq 2500 (2x100 bp) or NovaSeq (2x150 bp). The study's own analysis went as follows. MIGEC handled demultiplexing of reads and collapsing into UMI consensus sequences, while MiXCR performed V(D)J alignment. Vaccine-responding clonotypes were defined with edgeR using replicate PBMC samples, requiring FDR below 0.01 and a log2 fold change above 5 up to day 15. Each bulk clonotype received a CD4 or CD8 identity based on whether the sequenced CD4 or CD8 repertoire contained that clonotype at higher abundance. The raw public data were reprocessed by TCRdb itself: fastp quality trimming at Q25, MiXCR clonotype calling, in-frame beta chains only. Every entry covers one CDR3 protein and lists the most common genes and DNA from its rows. The V and J calls reflect TCRdb's pipeline rather than the authors' work. This sample gives 130,000 or so distinct CDR3 sequences in total; 15% of them show up just once. Roughly 45% of the sample is in the top ten clones.

The sample belongs to a study of T cells after yellow fever vaccination (dated by TCRdb to about 2019). Turning to the overall study: The SMART-Seq v4 Ultra Low Input RNA kit was used to prepare libraries from fractions with low cell numbers. Bulk PBMC replicates and cell subsets were isolated from blood drawn at multiple timepoints before and after both primary and secondary immunization. Two healthy male donors, one aged 18 to 30 and one aged 30 to 40 years, were included in the cohort. To follow T-cell clones before and after both primary and booster YFV17D yellow fever vaccination, bulk TCR alpha and beta repertoires underwent longitudinal sequencing. General conclusions and limits of the study: Because only a couple of donors were included in the study, the extent to which the findings can be generalized is limited. After the booster, most of the clones that had expanded following primary vaccination were detected again (almost 98% of CD4 and around 88% of CD8), which suggests that memory was broadly maintained. A small share of clonotypes was detected in both CD4 and CD8 compartments, with the overlap likely arising from convergent recombination. Computational filtering was needed because FACS-sorted repertoires could contain abundant contaminating clonotypes from the bulk population. Compared with the primary T-cell response, the secondary T-cell response was weaker but faster, peaking on day 5 rather than day 15.

The germline V gene sets CDR1 to SGHDN and CDR2 to FVKESK. V drops 2 bases and J drops 5 bases, leaving 11 bases in between. The CDR3 spans 14 residues, from the cysteine through the phenylalanine. Only the CDR3 portion is preserved as DNA: 42 bases, with reading frame beginning at the first base. The label giving this sample's treatment or condition can be read as: live attenuated yellow fever vaccine strain. PBMCs were isolated from peripheral blood using a standard Ficoll-Paque protocol. Dynabeads CD4 and CD8 positive selection kits were used to isolate the CD4 and CD8 T-cell fractions. TriZol was used to extract RNA from bulk PBMCs, CD4 and CD8 fractions, and dextramer-positive and dextramer-negative fractions.

This sequence uses TRBV14 and TRBJ2-3; no D segment can be confidently identified. Sample: CD8+ T cells sorted from PBMCs, taken 5 days after the yellow fever booster vaccination. The sequence was collected from a man between 18 and 29 years old who received the YFV17D yellow fever vaccine. The CDR3 is CASSQLSLLDTQYF. The nucleotide sequence is given as TGTGCCAGCAGCCAATTGTCGTTGCTAGATACGCAGTATTTT.